This T cell receptor (beta chain) originates from a study of OX40 agonist ivuxolimab in advanced cancers. About the research overall: Ivuxolimab, an antibody that agonizes OX40 (CD134), was administered to the patients. Patients in dose escalation had liver, melanoma, kidney or head and neck cancers.

In the case of this clone: Its antigen is unidentified.

Study-wide findings and caveats: Clones of CD4+ and CD8+ blood T cells grew by week 6 at doses of 0.1 to 3.0 mg/kg. Expanded clones were, on average, more numerous in CD8+ T cells than in CD4+.

The repertoire was sequenced with immunoSEQ multiplex PCR; TCRdb's copy has only in-frame clones and lacks some. The sample holds some 130,000 clones, approximately 94% seen once. The source was CD4+ or CD8+ T cells sorted from blood, collected in a trial of the OX40 agonist ivuxolimab. The clonotype was recovered from an adult with an advanced solid tumor such as melanoma, head and neck, liver or kidney cancer.

CDR3 sequence reads: CASSRDTNAYEQYF. DNA for the CDR3: TGTGCCAGCAGTCGGGACACGAACGCTTACGAGCAGTACTTC. The V call is TRBV6-1, the J call TRBJ2-7, with D possibly being TRBD1 (6 bases). Trimming left V 5 bases short and J 4 bases short, with 15 bases between. CDR1 is MNHNS and CDR2 is SASEGT in the germline V gene. The CDR3 runs to 14 residues.